This T cell receptor (beta chain) was profiled in a study of T-cell memory formation after mild COVID-19. MiXCR, run by TCRdb on the 5' RACE reads, gives a single entry per CDR3 protein. The sample records 210,000 or so distinct CDR3 sequences, around 30% being singletons. This clonotype was counted a few times. Its antigen is still unknown. Overall study results and limits: Of the contracting clones, CD4+ ones lay mainly in CM and EM, and CD8+ ones in EMRA. Second-wave clones peaking on day 37 lacked confirmed SARS-CoV-2 specificity. Whereas later expanders leaned CD4+, clones contracting day 15 to 85 showed a balanced CD4/CD8 makeup.

This receptor was identified in an adult woman who had mild COVID-19 (a few samples of this study predate the infection). Cell type and time point are not known. The sequenced sample was PBMCs or a T cell subset sorted from them (not recorded which).

The CDR3 nucleotides are TGTGCCTCAAGTAACGACTACACAGATACGCAGTATTTT. Translating gives CASSNDYTDTQYF. This sequence joins TRBV15 and TRBJ2-3; a weak D match, TRBD2 (5 bases). The germline gives CDR1 LNHNV, CDR2 YYDKDF (reference sequence). The CDR3 has 13 amino acids. V dropped 11 bases and J dropped 2 bases, with 14 bases sitting between them.